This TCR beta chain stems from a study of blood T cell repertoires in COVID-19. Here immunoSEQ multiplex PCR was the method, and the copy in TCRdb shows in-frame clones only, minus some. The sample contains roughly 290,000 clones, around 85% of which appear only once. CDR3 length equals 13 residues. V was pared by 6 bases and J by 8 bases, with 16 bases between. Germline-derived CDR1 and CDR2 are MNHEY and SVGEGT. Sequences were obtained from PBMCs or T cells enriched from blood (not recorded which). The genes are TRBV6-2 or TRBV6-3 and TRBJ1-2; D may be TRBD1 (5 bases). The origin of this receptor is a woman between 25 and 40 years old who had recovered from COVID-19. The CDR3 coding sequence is TGTGCCAGCAGCCCCAGGGCCCCTGGGGGCTACACCTTC. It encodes CASSPRAPGGYTF.